This TCR beta chain was observed in a study of shared clonotypes between healthy human individuals. CDR3 length equals 12 residues. CDR1 is SQVTM, CDR2 ANQGSEA, per germline. The authors split each subset's genomic DNA evenly across several immunoSEQ plates. Only in-frame clones appear in the TCRdb table, and some are missing; sequencing was by immunoSEQ multiplex PCR. The data contain about 990,000 clones, 75% to 80% of them singletons. This receptor was obtained from a man aged 18 to 30 in good health. Some clones in this sample may be carry-over from other donors' samples. The chain couples TRBV29-1 to TRBJ2-5; 7 bases are a match to TRBD1. The J call may be wrong; the DNA end is better matched by TRBJ2-7. Sequencing was carried out using memory CD4+ T cells from PBMCs. The subset is: CD45RA-negative fraction. CDR3 DNA: TGCAGCGTTGGACAGGGTTCCTACGAGCAGTACTTC. Its translation: CSVGQGSYEQYF.